This TCR beta chain appears in the sequencing data of a study of neoadjuvant anti-PD-1 for oral cavity cancer. About the study: Patients without progression got a fourth dose around day 43. Findings of the study overall: TCR analyses covered only three patients per response group.

The time point denotes: after neoadjuvant nivolumab, at surgical resection. Patients had HPV-negative, locally advanced oral cavity squamous cell carcinoma. The assay was immunoSEQ multiplex PCR, and TCRdb's table has in-frame clones only and misses some. The table has over 60,000 clones, 85% to 90% seen once. To note about this clone: Its specificity is not known.

This CDR3 comprises 16 residues. The junction had 4 bases not matched to a gene; V was cut back by 3 bases and J by 0 bases. Germline-derived CDR1 and CDR2 are LNHDA and SQIVND (reference sequence). The rearrangement uses TRBV19 and TRBJ2-3, with TRBD2 matching 9 bases. The receptor comes from a person aged 40 to 85 with oral cavity squamous cell carcinoma. This material consisted of PBMCs, taken after nivolumab (anti-PD-1) treatment. The CDR3 DNA reads TGTGCCAGTAGTATGACTAGCGGACATAGCACAGATACGCAGTATTTT. As protein: CASSMTSGHSTDTQYF.